These 7 T cell receptor beta chains originate from one sample sequenced in a study of Ad26.COV2.S vaccination and SARS-CoV-2 variants. Sequencing was performed with immunoSEQ multiplex PCR; in TCRdb, only in-frame clones are kept and a portion is missing. The sample has about 320,000 clones, 70% to 90% seen once. Treatment denoted: about 20 received Ad26.COV2.S at low or high dose, single or two shots; roughly five received placebo; per-sample allocation not given. On day 63 after the first injection, vaccine and placebo recipients gave samples. The material sequenced was peripheral blood, taken in a trial of Ad26.COV2.S vaccine versus placebo. Receptors were obtained from a person between 18 and 59 years old who received the Ad26.COV2.S COVID-19 vaccine or a placebo.

This chain connects TRBV12-3 or TRBV12-4 to TRBJ1-2; 7 nucleotides match TRBD1. CDR3 length: 13 residues. V gave up 7 bases and J gave up 0 bases; unmatched junction bases: 2. The CDR3 spells CASKGGSNYGYTF. The CDR3 nucleotides read TGTGCCAGCAAAGGGGGCTCTAACTATGGCTACACCTTC.

The chain joins TRBV28 to TRBJ1-1; no reliable D call. This CDR3 contains 15 residues. CDR1 MDHEN and CDR2 SYDVKM come from the germline V gene. Deletions cut 6 bases from V and 0 bases from J, with 14 bases between. CDR3 DNA: TGTGCCAGCAGCTCGGGGTCAGGTATGAACACTGAAGCTTTCTTT. Amino acids: CASSSGSGMNTEAFF.

The V and J genes are TRBV10-3 and TRBJ1-1, with D perhaps matching TRBD1 (5 bases). The CDR3 has 12 residues. CDR1 is ENHRY and CDR2 is SYGVKD in the germline V gene. The V and J ends lost 10 bases and 4 bases respectively, with 13 bases between them. CDR3 region: CATQGVGTEAFF. In DNA, the CDR3 is TGTGCCACCCAGGGTGTGGGCACTGAAGCTTTCTTT.

V and J are TRBV5-1 and TRBJ2-2; D may be TRBD1 (6 bases). The CDR3 spans 15 residues. V was pared by 4 bases and J by 4 bases, with 14 bases between. Germline CDR1 reads SGHRS; CDR2 reads YFSETQ. CDR3 nucleotide sequence: TGCGCCAGCAGCCCACGGGACACCAGCACCGGGGAGCTGTTTTTT. This sequence encodes CASSPRDTSTGELFF.

This clone appeared a single time. CDR3 loop: CASSSRGPGANVLTF. The CDR3 DNA reads TGTGCCAGCAGTTCGAGGGGACCTGGGGCCAACGTCCTGACTTTC. This sequence joins TRBV6-6 and TRBJ2-6; either TRBD1 or TRBD2 may fit D (5 bases each). V was cut by 4 bases and J by 2 bases, with 9 bases left in between. Germline-derived CDR1 and CDR2 are MNHNY and SVGAGI (reference sequence). The CDR3 has 15 residues.

This rearrangement joins TRBV7-8 to TRBJ1-1; the D is unclear. Germline assignment: CDR1 SGHVS and CDR2 FQNEAQ. Trimming took off 2 bases at V and 0 bases at J, with 10 bases between the two ends. The CDR3 extends over 15 amino acids. CDR3 sequence reads: CASSLSARLNTEAFF. DNA for the CDR3: TGTGCCAGCAGCTTATCGGCCAGGTTGAACACTGAAGCTTTCTTT. The complete variable domain, with remaining parts taken from reference TRBV7-8 and TRBJ1-1, reads GAGVSQSPRYKVAKRGQDVALRCDPISGHVSLFWYQQALGQGPEFLTYFQNEAQLDKSGLPSDRFFAERPEGSVSTLKIQRTQQEDSAVYLCASSLSARLNTEAFFGQGTRLTVV.

Turning to this clone: In the same sample, other DNA sequences code for this CDR3. This sequence joins TRBV30 and TRBJ2-3; the D gene could be TRBD1 or TRBD2 (5 bases each). Trimming took 5 bases from V and 0 from J, leaving 6 bases between them. Germline V gene data show CDR1 as GTSNPN and CDR2 as SVGIG (reference sequence). The CDR3 contains 12 residues. CDR3 nucleotides: TGTGCCTGGGGGGACAGCACAGATACGCAGTATTTT. This translates into CAWGDSTDTQYF. The full variable domain, in which reference TRBV30 and TRBJ2-3 provide the parts outside the CDR3, is SQTIHQWPATLVQPVGSPLSLECTVEGTSNPNLYWYRQAAGRGLQLLFYSVGIGQISSEVPQNLSASRPQDRQFILSSKKLLLSDSGFYLCAWGDSTDTQYFGPGTRLTVL.